Listed below are T cell receptor beta chains from one sample, sequenced in a study of T cells and Merkel cell carcinoma outcomes. The assay was immunoSEQ multiplex PCR, and TCRdb's table has in-frame clones only and misses some. The data contain some 2,000 clones, about 90% of them singletons. Material: tumor tissue from Merkel cell carcinoma. The receptors shown here come from a human donor with Merkel cell carcinoma. The CDR3 runs from the conserved cysteine through the conserved F or W. The D gene is left open where the match is weak. Clone size is not always given. Where it is, it says once, few, many or a class for expanded clones.

J gene | D gene | V gene | clone size | CDR3 protein | CDR3 DNA
TRBJ1-2 | - | TRBV5-5 | - | CASSLGEPLHYGYTF | TGTGCCAGCAGCTTGGGGGAGCCCCTACACTATGGCTACACCTTC
TRBJ1-1 | - | TRBV11-2 | - | CASSLTGGVTEAFF | TGTGCCAGCAGCTTGACAGGAGGTGTCACTGAAGCTTTCTTT
TRBJ2-1 | TRBD2 | TRBV9 | once | CASSDWASGGNEQFF | TGTGCCAGCAGCGACTGGGCTAGCGGGGGCAATGAGCAGTTCTTC
TRBJ2-2 | TRBD2 | TRBV5-6 | - | CASSSGTSVPGELFF | TGTGCCAGCAGCTCAGGGACTAGCGTTCCCGGGGAGCTGTTTTTT
TRBJ2-5 | - | TRBV7-9 | - | CASSLDGPGTQYF | TGTGCCAGCAGCTTGGATGGGCCGGGGACCCAGTACTTC
TRBJ1-5 | - | TRBV27 | - | CASSLESGDSNQPQHF | TGTGCCAGCAGTTTAGAGTCAGGGGATAGCAATCAGCCCCAGCATTTT
TRBJ1-2 | - | TRBV2 | - | CASSHRAYGYTF | TGTGCCAGCAGCCACCGTGCCTATGGCTACACCTTC
TRBJ2-2 | - | TRBV19 | - | CASSITLLLNTGELFF | TGTGCCAGTAGTATAACCCTCCTGCTGAACACCGGGGAGCTGTTTTTT
TRBJ1-1 | - | TRBV29-1 | few | CSVGARGNTEAFF | TGCAGCGTTGGAGCAAGGGGTAACACTGAAGCTTTCTTT
TRBJ2-3 | TRBD2 | TRBV9 | - | CASSVAQLAGGADTQYF | TGTGCCAGCAGCGTAGCCCAACTAGCGGGAGGGGCGGATACGCAGTATTTT
TRBJ1-1 | TRBD1 | TRBV19 | - | CASSIWGQGNTEAFF | TGTGCCAGTAGTATTTGGGGACAGGGGAACACTGAAGCTTTCTTT
TRBJ2-7 | TRBD1 | TRBV28 | - | CASSQQGWTYEQYF | TGTGCCAGCAGTCAACAGGGGTGGACGTACGAGCAGTACTTC
TRBJ2-7 | - | TRBV18 | - | CASSPHPSYEQYF | TGTGCCAGCTCACCACATCCATCATACGAGCAGTACTTC
TRBJ2-3 | - | TRBV15 | - | CATSKGLAGSDTQYF | TGTGCCACCAGCAAGGGATTAGCAGGTTCAGATACGCAGTATTTT
TRBJ1-4 | - | TRBV27 | - | CASSIQQGEKLFF | TGTGCCAGCAGTATACAACAGGGTGAAAAACTGTTTTTT
TRBJ2-7 | - | TRBV6-1 | - | CASREAGRLEQYF | TGTGCCAGCAGGGAGGCAGGACGTCTCGAGCAGTACTTC
TRBJ2-1 | - | TRBV6-1 | - | CASSEDRKRRFF | TGTGCCAGCAGTGAAGACCGGAAACGGAGGTTCTTC
TRBJ2-7 | - | TRBV7-2 | - | CASSSLASSYEQYF | TGTGCCAGCAGCTCATTAGCGAGCTCCTACGAGCAGTACTTC
TRBJ1-6 | TRBD1 | TRBV27 | - | CASSPLATGALGLGGSPLHF | TGTGCCAGCAGTCCGCTCGCAACCGGGGCACTAGGGTTAGGGGGCTCACCCCTCCACTTT
TRBJ1-1 | - | TRBV11-3 | large | CASSLDGREGNTEAFF | TGTGCCAGCAGCTTAGATGGCCGAGAGGGGAACACTGAAGCTTTCTTT
TRBJ2-5 | TRBD2 | TRBV5-1 | - | CASSLARGRAGLIQETQYF | TGCGCCAGCAGCTTGGCCCGAGGACGAGCGGGGCTTATCCAAGAGACCCAGTACTTC
TRBJ2-3 | - | TRBV7-2 | once | CASRGMGNTDTQYF | TGTGCCAGCAGGGGGATGGGGAACACAGATACGCAGTATTTT
TRBJ1-5 | - | TRBV19 | - | CASEDGPYSNQPQHF | TGTGCCAGTGAAGACGGCCCATATAGCAATCAGCCCCAGCATTTT
TRBJ1-1 | - | TRBV6-1 | - | CASSETFLTEAFF | TGTGCCAGCAGTGAAACTTTCTTAACTGAAGCTTTCTTT
TRBJ2-5 | TRBD2 | TRBV10-3 | - | CAIKETSGGQETQYF | TGTGCCATCAAGGAGACTAGCGGGGGCCAAGAGACCCAGTACTTC
TRBJ2-3 | TRBD2 | TRBV7-9 | - | CASSIGLDSTDTQYF | TGTGCCAGCAGCATAGGACTAGACAGCACAGATACGCAGTATTTT
TRBJ1-1 | - | TRBV11-3 | - | CASSLDPYTEAFF | TGTGCCAGCAGCTTAGATCCTTACACTGAAGCTTTCTTT
TRBJ2-1 | TRBD2 | TRBV7-3 | - | CASSLRGGRAIEQFF | TGTGCCAGCAGCTTAAGGGGCGGGAGGGCCATAGAGCAGTTCTTC
TRBJ1-1 | - | TRBV7-8 | - | CASSPWGYTEAFF | TGTGCCAGCAGCCCCTGGGGGTACACTGAAGCTTTCTTT
TRBJ2-1 | TRBD2 | TRBV2 | few | CASGGSGGGFNEQFF | TGTGCCAGCGGGGGGTCGGGAGGAGGGTTCAATGAGCAGTTCTTC
TRBJ1-1 | - | TRBV5-6 | - | CASSLLGVGAEAFF | TGTGCCAGCAGCTTGTTGGGGGTGGGAGCTGAAGCTTTCTTT
TRBJ2-7 | TRBD1 | TRBV10-3 | - | CAIRGDRGTHEQYF | TGTGCCATCAGGGGGGACAGGGGTACTCACGAGCAGTACTTC
TRBJ1-2 | - | TRBV21-1 | - | CASSTLTGGLLYGYTF | TGTGCCAGCAGCACATTGACAGGGGGCCTTCTTTATGGCTACACCTTC
TRBJ1-2 | - | TRBV11-2 | - | CASSLDRSNYGYTF | TGTGCCAGCAGCTTAGATCGGAGTAACTATGGCTACACCTTC
TRBJ1-5 | - | TRBV28 | - | CATLPEAVRNQPQHF | TGTGCCACCCTGCCCGAGGCAGTTCGCAATCAGCCCCAGCATTTT
TRBJ1-5 | TRBD1 | TRBV19 | once | CASTVTGGNQPQHF | TGTGCCAGTACCGTCACAGGGGGGAATCAGCCCCAGCATTTT
TRBJ2-1 | TRBD2 | TRBV10-2 | - | CASSGLAEIYNEQFF | TGCGCCAGCAGCGGACTAGCGGAGATCTACAATGAGCAGTTCTTC